This record concerns one TCR beta chain sequence. The sample comes from a study of T cells after somatic rescue of genetic block. TCRdb's copy holds only in-frame clones and misses some; the assay was immunoSEQ multiplex PCR. The table shows around 8,000 clones, with 65% to 90% occurring only once. The germline CDR1 and CDR2 sequences are SEHNR and FQNEAQ (reference sequence). The germline V and J ends were trimmed by 2 bases and 8 bases, with 18 bases remaining between them. CDR3 size: 15 residues. The material sequenced was peripheral blood mononuclear cells (PBMCs). The sequence was obtained from a boy younger than 18. The chain carries TRBV7-9 and TRBJ1-2; D is perhaps TRBD1 (6 bases). For the CDR3, the DNA is TGTGCCAGCAGCTTATCTTATGAGGGGGTGGGAGGCTACACCTTC. This gives the protein CASSLSYEGVGGYTF.